Sequencing of this TCR beta chain was carried out in a study of Ad26.COV2.S vaccination and SARS-CoV-2 variants. For the study at large: Into the muscle, Ad26.COV2.S was dosed once or twice, 56 days apart.

Sequencing used immunoSEQ multiplex PCR; TCRdb keeps in-frame clones, though not all of them. The sample records over 300,000 clones, around 82% being singletons. Trimming removed 2 bases from V and 2 bases from J, with 0 bases in between. Per the germline V gene, CDR1 is MGHRA and CDR2 is YSYEKL. CDR3 length: 11 residues. Turning to this clone: Other DNA sequences in this sample translate to the same CDR3.

The treatment: some 20 received Ad26.COV2.S at low or high dose, single or two shots; about 5 received placebo; per-sample allocation not given. Sampling was done on day 63 after the first vaccine or placebo injection. The sample consisted of peripheral blood, taken in a trial of Ad26.COV2.S vaccine versus placebo. This receptor was identified in a person aged 18-60 years who received the Ad26.COV2.S COVID-19 vaccine or a placebo. The V and J genes are TRBV4-1 and TRBJ1-1, with D unclear. The CDR3 region has the DNA TGCGCCAGCAGCCAAAACACTGAAGCTTTCTTT. It specifies CASSQNTEAFF.